The 25 T cell receptor beta chains in this list originate from one sample, sequenced in a study of control samples from healthy donors and cancer patients. Assay used: immunoSEQ multiplex PCR; TCRdb lists only in-frame clones, some missing. Here the sample spans about 71,000 clones, under 90% being singletons. Sequencing input: PBMCs. These receptors came from a man aged 55 to 70 with lung cancer.

The V call is TRBV5-4, the J call TRBJ1-1; no clear D gene. V was cut by 1 base and J by 0 bases, with 4 bases left in between. The length of the CDR3 is 13 residues. The germline V gene encodes CDR1 SGHNT and CDR2 YYREEE (reference sequence). In nucleotides, the CDR3 is TGTGCCAGCAGCTTGTTACTGAACACTGAAGCTTTCTTT. It is translated as CASSLLLNTEAFF.

The V and J genes are TRBV2 and TRBJ1-2; 8 bases are a match to TRBD1. Germline assignment: CDR1 SNHLY and CDR2 FYNNEI. The CDR3 length is 13 residues. V shed 5 bases, J shed 5 bases, and the junction held 4 bases outside the gene matches. This chain's CDR3 is CASSSTGEYGYTF. The CDR3, as DNA: TGTGCCAGCAGTTCGACAGGGGAGTATGGCTACACCTTC.

The J gene is TRBJ1-5, the V gene TRBV7-6, with a weak D call TRBD1 (6 bases). In germline, CDR1 is SGHVS, CDR2 FNYEAQ. The CDR3 runs 15 residues. Trimming cost V 5 bases and J 2 bases, with 13 bases left between them. CDR3 amino acids: CASSPLGAGNQPQHF. In DNA, the CDR3 is TGTGCCAGCAGCCCCCTGGGGGCGGGCAATCAGCCCCAGCATTTT.

CDR3 sequence reads: CASSSFDRVTEAFF. In nucleotides, the CDR3 is TGTGCCAGCAGTTCCTTCGACAGGGTCACTGAAGCTTTCTTT. This chain links TRBV11-2 with TRBJ1-1, with 7 bases matching TRBD1. The CDR3 contains 14 residues. Unmatched junction bases numbered 8, after V lost 6 bases and J lost 4 bases. Looked up from germline, CDR1 is SGHAT and CDR2 is FQNNGV.

This clone came up once. V and J are TRBV7-6 and TRBJ2-2; maybe TRBD2 (6 bases). Looked up from germline, CDR1 is SGHVS and CDR2 is FNYEAQ. V was clipped by 5 bases and J by 2 bases, with 15 bases between them. The CDR3 is 16 amino acids. DNA for the CDR3: TGTGCCAGCAGCACCGGGGACGGGACTAACACCGGGGAGCTGTTTTTT. It codes for CASSTGDGTNTGELFF. The entire variable domain, with the rest obtained from reference TRBV7-6 and TRBJ2-2, is as follows: GAGVSQSPRYKVTKRGQDVALRCDPISGHVSLYWYRQALGQGPEFLTYFNYEAQQDKSGLPNDRFSAERPEGSISTLTIQRTEQRDSAMYRCASSTGDGTNTGELFFGEGSRLTVL.

J is TRBJ2-5 and V is TRBV6-6; tentative D call: TRBD1 (5 bases). This CDR3 comprises 15 residues. V dropped 5 bases and J dropped 4 bases, with 17 bases sitting between them. Per the germline V gene, CDR1 is MNHNY and CDR2 is SVGAGI (reference sequence). The CDR3 here is CASSRGSTQRETQYF. For the CDR3, the DNA is TGTGCCAGCAGTAGGGGAAGTACCCAACGAGAGACCCAGTACTTC.

This clone was observed a single time. The chain uses TRBV6-1 and TRBJ2-7; maybe TRBD1 (6 bases). The V gene lost 1 base and the J gene lost 2 bases, with 12 bases spanning the gap. The CDR3 consists of 15 residues. Germline values: CDR1 MNHNS, CDR2 SASEGT. CDR3 nucleotide sequence: TGTGCCAGCAGTGAAGGGGGGCTCGGGCCCTACGAGCAGTACGTC. It codes for CASSEGGLGPYEQYV.

The chain carries TRBV18 and TRBJ1-1, with D perhaps matching TRBD1 (5 bases). V lost 0 bases and J lost 0, with 11 bases in between. The CDR3 totals 16 residues. The germline V gene encodes CDR1 KGHSH and CDR2 LQKENI. CDR3 sequence: CASSPPFGGMNTEAFF. The DNA for the CDR3 is TGTGCCAGCTCACCACCGTTCGGGGGGATGAACACTGAAGCTTTCTTT. Full variable domain (outside the CDR3, taken from reference TRBV18 and TRBJ1-1): NAGVMQNPRHLVRRRGQEARLRCSPMKGHSHVYWYRQLPEEGLKFMVYLQKENIIDESGMPKERFSAEFPKEGPSILRIQQVVRGDSAAYFCASSPPFGGMNTEAFFGQGTRLTVV.

The J gene is TRBJ2-3, the V gene TRBV18; unclear D gene. V shed 6 bases and J shed 4 bases, with 5 bases lying between them. CDR3 length: 11 amino acids. The germline gives CDR1 KGHSH, CDR2 LQKENI. CDR3 loop: CASSGSDTQYF. CDR3 coding DNA: TGTGCCAGCTCGGGGTCAGATACGCAGTATTTT.

The J gene is TRBJ1-5, the V gene TRBV3-1 (or the pseudogene TRBV3-2), with D hard to call. Per the germline V gene, CDR1 is LGHDT and CDR2 is YNNKEL (reference sequence). This CDR3 contains 13 residues. The ends were cut back, 8 bases at V and 9 bases at J, with 17 bases in the middle. CDR3 in amino acids: CASRGGPEGPQHF. The CDR3 DNA is TGTGCCAGCCGGGGAGGGCCCGAGGGGCCCCAGCATTTT.

This chain joins TRBV4-1 and TRBJ1-1, with unresolved D. There are 15 residues in the CDR3. V lost 6 bases and J lost 0, with 14 bases in between. Germline-derived CDR1 and CDR2 are MGHRA and YSYEKL. CDR3 nucleotide sequence: TGCGCCAGCAGACGTAAGACAAGCATGAACACTGAAGCTTTCTTT. Protein sequence: CASRRKTSMNTEAFF.

The CDR3 loop is CASSPQLNTEAFF. For the CDR3, the DNA is TGTGCCAGCAGCCCCCAGTTGAACACTGAAGCTTTCTTT. This chain links TRBV9 with TRBJ1-1; D is undetermined. From germline, CDR1 is SGDLS and CDR2 YYNGEE. Trimming removed 4 bases from V and 0 bases from J, with 7 bases in between. The CDR3 totals 13 residues.

This clone was detected only once. The chain joins TRBV5-4 to TRBJ1-2; 8 nucleotides match TRBD1. The CDR3 covers 15 residues. V was pared by 4 bases and J by 8 bases, with 13 bases of the junction left unmatched. Germline values: CDR1 SGHNT, CDR2 YYREEE (reference sequence). The CDR3 sequence is CASSPERQGPGGYTF. The CDR3 nucleotides read TGTGCCAGCAGCCCCGAAAGACAGGGGCCCGGGGGCTACACCTTC.

The V and J genes are TRBV4-2 and TRBJ2-5; 11 nucleotides match TRBD2. V gave up 0 bases and J gave up 4 bases; unmatched junction bases: 13. This CDR3 spans 19 amino acids. Germline CDR1 and CDR2: LGHNA and YNFKEQ. CDR3 amino acids: CASSQDLLAGGESIETQYF. The CDR3 region has the DNA TGTGCCAGCAGCCAAGATCTGCTAGCGGGGGGCGAGTCGATAGAGACCCAGTACTTC.

V usage is TRBV3-1 (or the pseudogene TRBV3-2) and J usage is TRBJ2-2; D is unclear. V lost 4 bases, J lost 6 bases, and 6 bases lay in between. The CDR3 has 12 amino acids. Germline CDR1 LGHDT, CDR2 YNNKEL (reference sequence). The CDR3 is CASSPFPGELFF. The CDR3, as DNA: TGTGCCAGCAGCCCGTTCCCCGGGGAGCTGTTTTTT.

The V call is TRBV6-6, the J call TRBJ2-7; TRBD1 matches 7 bases. The CDR3 is 11 residues long. Germline lookup yields CDR1 MNHNY and CDR2 SVGAGI (reference sequence). V shed 5 bases, J shed 7 bases, and the junction held 2 bases outside the gene matches. The chain's CDR3 is CASSRQGEQYF. The CDR3 DNA reads as TGTGCCAGCAGTAGACAGGGAGAGCAGTACTTC.

This chain uses TRBV24-1 with TRBJ2-2, with D possibly matching TRBD2 (5 bases). The CDR3 has 16 amino acids. The germline V gene has CDR1 KGHDR and CDR2 SFDVKD. V lost 1 base to trimming and J lost 2 bases, with 10 bases between them. The chain's CDR3 is CATSDFGGYNTGELFF. CDR3 sequence (DNA): TGTGCCACCAGTGATTTTGGAGGTTATAACACCGGGGAGCTGTTTTTT.

The chain couples TRBV29-1 to TRBJ2-5; D may be TRBD1 (7 bases). The germline gives CDR1 SQVTM, CDR2 ANQGSEA. Deletions cut 3 bases from V and 4 bases from J, with 9 bases between. The CDR3 extends over 12 amino acids. CDR3: CSVDQGGETQYF. As DNA, the CDR3 is TGCAGCGTTGATCAGGGGGGAGAGACCCAGTACTTC.

This sequence joins TRBV5-1 and TRBJ1-4; 9 bases align to TRBD1. This CDR3 comprises 16 residues. Trimming cost V 4 bases and J 3 bases; bases outside gene matches: 7. In germline, CDR1 is SGHRS, CDR2 YFSETQ. The CDR3, as DNA: TGCGCCAGCAGCCTCGGGACAGGGCTCTCTAATGAAAAACTGTTTTTT. Translation gives CASSLGTGLSNEKLFF.

CDR3 sequence: CASSEARVGVTLVQETQYF. The DNA of the CDR3 is TGTGCCAGCAGTGAAGCGAGGGTCGGAGTAACTCTCGTCCAAGAGACCCAGTACTTC. This chain links TRBV2 with TRBJ2-5, with D possibly matching TRBD2 (5 bases). The CDR3 is made up of 19 amino acids. Germline CDR1 reads SNHLY; CDR2 reads FYNNEI. V lost 0 bases and J 1 base, leaving 21 bases between the germline ends. The variable domain in full, with the rest retrieved from reference TRBV2 and TRBJ2-5, is EPEVTQTPSHQVTQMGQEVILRCVPISNHLYFYWYRQILGQKVEFLVSFYNNEISEKSEIFDDQFSVERPDGSNFTLKIRSTKLEDSAMYFCASSEARVGVTLVQETQYFGPGTRLLVL.

The V call is TRBV29-1, the J call TRBJ2-6; D is possibly TRBD1 (6 bases). V dropped 5 bases and J dropped 4 bases, with 15 bases sitting between them. CDR1 is SQVTM, CDR2 ANQGSEA, per germline. The CDR3 totals 15 residues. CDR3 nucleotide sequence: TGCAGCGTTCTAAACCAGGGGACCGGGGCCAACGTCCTGACTTTC. Its protein is CSVLNQGTGANVLTF.

On this clone itself: This CDR3 is also generated by other DNA sequences in the sample. V gene TRBV20-1 combines with J gene TRBJ2-5, with no clear D. Germline lookup yields CDR1 DFQATT and CDR2 SNEGSKA (reference sequence). The CDR3 is 10 amino acids. Trimming stripped 2 bases from V and 2 bases from J, with 0 bases between. DNA for the CDR3: TGCAGTGCTAGACAAGAGACCCAGTACTTC. It translates to CSARQETQYF.

V gene TRBV7-6 combines with J gene TRBJ2-1; D possibly corresponds to TRBD1 (5 bases). This CDR3 spans 13 amino acids. The V gene lost 5 bases and the J gene lost 6 bases, with 11 bases spanning the gap. The germline gives CDR1 SGHVS, CDR2 FNYEAQ. As DNA, the CDR3 is TGTGCCAGCAGCCTATTTAGGGGCAATGAGCAGTTCTTC. Translated: CASSLFRGNEQFF.

V and J are TRBV9 and TRBJ2-1; D assignment may be TRBD1 or TRBD2 (5 bases each). Trimming shortened V by 0 bases and J by 4 bases, and 8 bases separated the two germline ends. The CDR3 sequence is 14 residues long. Germline V gene lookup returns CDR1 SGDLS and CDR2 YYNGEE. For the CDR3, the DNA is TGTGCCAGCAGCGTAGGGGGACCATACAATGAGCAGTTCTTC. This encodes CASSVGGPYNEQFF.

This clone was counted only a few times. The rearrangement joins TRBV19 to TRBJ1-5, with 9 bases matching TRBD1. The CDR3 covers 16 residues. With 2 bases clipped from V and 5 bases from J, the junction kept 7 bases outside the gene matches. Germline V gene sequence: CDR1 LNHDA, CDR2 SQIVND (reference sequence). The CDR3 sequence: CASSIPPGQGYQPQHF. CDR3 nucleotide sequence: TGTGCCAGTAGTATACCACCGGGACAGGGTTATCAGCCCCAGCATTTT.